This is a list of T cell receptor beta chains from one sample in a study of blood T cell repertoires in COVID-19. Sequenced by immunoSEQ multiplex PCR; TCRdb stores in-frame clones only, minus some. This sample has fewer than 300,000 clones, with around 87% found just once. Source material: peripheral blood. These receptors were collected from a woman in her forties who had recovered from COVID-19. CDR3s include the opening cysteine and the closing phenylalanine or tryptophan. Each record gives: D gene, clone size, V gene, J gene, CDR3 protein, CDR3 DNA. A D gene is named only where the DNA matches it firmly. Expanded clones get a size class; other rows say once, few or many, or leave the size out.

>TRBD1|NA|TRBV2|TRBJ1-1
CASSDDRGRRRGEAFF
TGTGCCAGCAGCGATGACAGGGGGCGCAGACGTGGCGAAGCTTTCTTT
>NA|few|TRBV2|TRBJ1-1
CASGALGTEAFF
TGTGCCAGTGGGGCGTTGGGCACTGAAGCTTTCTTT
>NA|NA|TRBV7-6|TRBJ1-2
CASSLLQGNNYGYTF
TGTGCCAGCAGCTTGTTACAGGGAAACAACTATGGCTACACCTTC
>NA|once|TRBV9|TRBJ2-1
CASSSDVGASYNEQFF
TGTGCCAGCAGCAGCGATGTGGGGGCCTCCTACAATGAGCAGTTCTTC
>TRBD2|NA|TRBV3-1/TRBV3-2|TRBJ2-1
CASSGGVADEQFF
TGTGCCAGCAGCGGGGGGGTAGCCGATGAGCAGTTCTTC
>TRBD1|NA|TRBV7-2|TRBJ1-2
CASSPSGTDILYGYTF
TGTGCCAGCAGCCCCTCCGGGACAGATATTCTCTATGGCTACACCTTC
>TRBD2|NA|TRBV5-1|TRBJ2-5
CASSLATLAGQETQYF
TGCGCCAGCAGCTTGGCCACCCTAGCGGGTCAAGAGACCCAGTACTTC
>NA|NA|TRBV15|TRBJ2-5
CATSGTGGALRETQYF
TGTGCCACCAGCGGTACAGGGGGGGCCCTCCGGGAGACCCAGTACTTC
>TRBD1|few|TRBV18|TRBJ2-7
CASSRDSVYEQYF
TGTGCCAGCTCACGGGACAGCGTCTACGAGCAGTACTTC
>TRBD1|NA|TRBV7-9|TRBJ1-1
CASSRQGANTEAFF
TGTGCCAGCAGCAGACAGGGGGCGAACACTGAAGCTTTCTTT
>NA|NA|TRBV28|TRBJ1-1
CASRMGIQGRAFF
TGTGCCAGCAGGATGGGGATACAGGGACGGGCTTTCTTT
>NA|once|TRBV11-3|TRBJ1-1
CASSLDSSQNTEAFF
TGTGCCAGCAGCTTAGATAGTAGCCAGAACACTGAAGCTTTCTTT
>NA|once|TRBV5-1|TRBJ1-3
CASSLGHQYRSGNTIYF
TGCGCCAGCAGCTTGGGACATCAATACAGGTCCGGAAACACCATATATTTT
>NA|NA|TRBV5-1|TRBJ1-3
CASSLTGNSGNTIYF
TGCGCCAGCAGCTTGACAGGGAACTCTGGAAACACCATATATTTT
>NA|NA|TRBV5-4|TRBJ1-6
CASSLGGGHHNSPLHF
TGTGCCAGCAGCTTGGGGGGGGGACACCATAATTCACCCCTCCACTTT
>TRBD1|NA|TRBV2|TRBJ2-1
CASSAQGAIYNEQFF
TGTGCCAGCAGTGCACAGGGGGCTATCTACAATGAGCAGTTCTTC
>TRBD2|NA|TRBV18|TRBJ2-2
CASSPRILAANTGELFF
TGTGCCAGCTCACCACGGATCCTAGCGGCGAACACCGGGGAGCTGTTTTTT